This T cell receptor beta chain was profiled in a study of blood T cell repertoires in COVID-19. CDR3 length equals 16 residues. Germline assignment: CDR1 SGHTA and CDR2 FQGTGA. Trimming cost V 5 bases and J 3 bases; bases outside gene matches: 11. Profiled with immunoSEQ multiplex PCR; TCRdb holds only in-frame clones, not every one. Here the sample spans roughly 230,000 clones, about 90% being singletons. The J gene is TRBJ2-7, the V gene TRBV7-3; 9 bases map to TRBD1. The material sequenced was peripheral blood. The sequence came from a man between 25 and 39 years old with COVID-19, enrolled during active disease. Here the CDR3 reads CASSEGNPGQGYEQYF. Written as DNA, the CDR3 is TGTGCCAGCAGCGAGGGGAATCCGGGACAGGGCTACGAGCAGTACTTC.